A selection of T cell receptor beta chains follows, all from one sample in a study of control samples from healthy donors and cancer patients. Measured with immunoSEQ multiplex PCR; TCRdb has only the in-frame clones, and not every one. The data hold some 100,000 clones, with just under 95% observed a single time. Sequenced: blood. The receptors stem from a human donor in good health. The donor label of this sample is uncertain. Each CDR3 is given with its conserved first and last residue. Each record gives: CDR3 DNA, CDR3 protein, D gene, clone size, J gene, V gene. D genes are given only for firm matches. Expanded clones get a size class; other rows say once, few or many, or leave the size out.

TGTGCCAGCAGTGTCGCATTAGGGTCCTACGAGCAGTACTTC | CASSVALGSYEQYF | . | once | TRBJ2-7 | TRBV28
TGTGCCAGCAGGCCCTCGGGGACGACTGAAGCTTTCTTT | CASRPSGTTEAFF | . | . | TRBJ1-1 | TRBV12-3/TRBV12-4
TGTGCCAGCAGCGTGGGGGCAACGAATGAAAAACTGTTTTTT | CASSVGATNEKLFF | . | . | TRBJ1-4 | TRBV2
TGTGCCAGCAGTTTTCAGGGGGCAGAGCAGCCCCAGCATTTT | CASSFQGAEQPQHF | TRBD1 | . | TRBJ1-5 | TRBV2
TGTGCCAGCAGTTTGGGGGAGACCCAGTACTTC | CASSLGETQYF | . | . | TRBJ2-5 | TRBV12-3/TRBV12-4
TGCAGTGCTAGTGTGGTCTTCTCCAACTATGGCTACACCTTC | CSASVVFSNYGYTF | . | . | TRBJ1-2 | TRBV20-1
TGTGCCAGCAGCGTAGTGTCAGAAGGGGCTAATGAAAAACTGTTTTTT | CASSVVSEGANEKLFF | . | . | TRBJ1-4 | TRBV9
TGTGCCAGCTCACCCGGGACAGGGGCTGAAAAACTGTTTTTT | CASSPGTGAEKLFF | TRBD1 | . | TRBJ1-4 | TRBV18
TGCGCCAGCAGCAGCCAACCGGGACAGGGCACAGATACGCAGTATTTT | CASSSQPGQGTDTQYF | TRBD1 | . | TRBJ2-3 | TRBV5-1
TGCAGTGCTAGAGGGTTTGAAAGGGTGTTCTTC | CSARGFERVFF | . | once | TRBJ1-2 | TRBV20-1
TGTGCCAGTCTGAAACAGGGCGCAGGGAACACTGAAGCTTTCTTT | CASLKQGAGNTEAFF | . | . | TRBJ1-1 | TRBV19
TGCGCCAGCACCCTCTTTCGGGGCACTGAAGCTTTCTTT | CASTLFRGTEAFF | . | . | TRBJ1-1 | TRBV5-1
TGTGCCAGCAGCCGCAGACTGGGGAACACTGAAGCTTTCTTT | CASSRRLGNTEAFF | . | . | TRBJ1-1 | TRBV3-1/TRBV3-2
TGTGCCAGCAGTTTTAGGGATACGCAGTATTTT | CASSFRDTQYF | . | . | TRBJ2-3 | TRBV28
TGTGCCAGCAGTCGCCCGCAACAGCCCCAGCATTTT | CASSRPQQPQHF | . | . | TRBJ1-5 | TRBV6-5
TGTGCCAGCAGCCCCCTGGGGGATACGCAGTATTTT | CASSPLGDTQYF | . | . | TRBJ2-3 | TRBV14
TGCGCCAGCAGTCCTACAGATACGAACACCGGGGAGCTGTTTTTT | CASSPTDTNTGELFF | . | . | TRBJ2-2 | TRBV5-1
TGTGCCAGCAGCTTGGGGACCTACTCTGGAAACACCATATATTTT | CASSLGTYSGNTIYF | . | . | TRBJ1-3 | TRBV11-1
TGCGCCAGCACCGTGGGGACAGGGTCCTACAATGAGCAGTTCTTC | CASTVGTGSYNEQFF | TRBD1 | . | TRBJ2-1 | TRBV5-1
TGTGCCAGTAGTATATTAGCAGGGGGCTTCGGCGGGGAGCTGTTTTTT | CASSILAGGFGGELFF | TRBD1 | . | TRBJ2-2 | TRBV19
TGTGCCAGCAGCCGGGTCACTGATGAAAAACTGTTTTTT | CASSRVTDEKLFF | . | . | TRBJ1-4 | TRBV5-6
TGTGCCAGCAGCCAAGACCCCAGCGGGGGTAACACCGGGGAGCTGTTTTTT | CASSQDPSGGNTGELFF | TRBD2 | . | TRBJ2-2 | TRBV3-1/TRBV3-2
TGTGCCAGCAGCTTAAGGGCCACGAACACTGAAGCTTTCTTT | CASSLRATNTEAFF | . | once | TRBJ1-1 | TRBV11-2
TGTGCCATCAGTGAGTGGGACCCTAGCACAGATACGCAGTATTTT | CAISEWDPSTDTQYF | . | . | TRBJ2-3 | TRBV10-3
TGTGCCAGCAGTGAAGTCGAGAGGGCACTATACGAGCAGTACTTC | CASSEVERALYEQYF | . | . | TRBJ2-7 | TRBV6-1
TGCAGTGCCTGGGTGGGGGGGGCTTTCTTT | CSAWVGGAFF | . | . | TRBJ1-1 | TRBV20-1
TGTGCCAGCTCACCACAGGGGGCCGGGGAGCTGTTTTTT | CASSPQGAGELFF | . | . | TRBJ2-2 | TRBV18
TGTGCCAGCAGCTTAATCCTGAGTGGGAACACCATATATTTT | CASSLILSGNTIYF | . | . | TRBJ1-3 | TRBV7-9
TGTGCCAGCAGTTCAGGACAGGGGGTGAGTGAGCAGTTCTTC | CASSSGQGVSEQFF | TRBD1 | . | TRBJ2-1 | TRBV7-3
TGTGCCAGCAGCCAAGATATAGGTAGGGCGAACACCGGGGAGCTGTTTTTT | CASSQDIGRANTGELFF | . | . | TRBJ2-2 | TRBV4-2
TGTGCCAGCAGTAGGGACTTTAACACCGGGGAGCTGTTTTTT | CASSRDFNTGELFF | . | . | TRBJ2-2 | TRBV6-4
TGTGCCTCTCTAGGCAGGCCGAACACCGGGGAGCTGTTTTTT | CASLGRPNTGELFF | . | . | TRBJ2-2 | TRBV30
TGTGCCAGTAGTATCGACCGGGATTCACCCCTCCACTTT | CASSIDRDSPLHF | . | . | TRBJ1-6 | TRBV19
TGCAGCGTCGCGCCGGACAGGGGGGATGAGCAGTTCTTC | CSVAPDRGDEQFF | TRBD1 | few | TRBJ2-1 | TRBV29-1
TGCGCCAGCAGCTTGTTGCAGGGATCGACTGAAGCTTTCTTT | CASSLLQGSTEAFF | . | . | TRBJ1-1 | TRBV5-1
TGTGCCAGCAGCTTGGCGTCAGACTCTGGAAACACCATATATTTT | CASSLASDSGNTIYF | . | once | TRBJ1-3 | TRBV7-3
TGTGCCAGCAGTCAGGGACGGATTTATGGCTACACCTTC | CASSQGRIYGYTF | . | . | TRBJ1-2 | TRBV12-3/TRBV12-4
TGTGCCAGCAGCTTCGGGCAAGCTCAGCCCCAGCATTTT | CASSFGQAQPQHF | . | . | TRBJ1-5 | TRBV5-5
TGCGCCAGTCGACAGGTACCGAACACCGGGGAGCTGTTTTTT | CASRQVPNTGELFF | . | . | TRBJ2-2 | TRBV10-1
TGTGCCAGCAGTACCCGGGACACAGAGCAGTACTTC | CASSTRDTEQYF | . | . | TRBJ2-7 | TRBV12-3/TRBV12-4
TGTGCCAGCAGCCCAGGGGGCGCAGCAGGCACAGATACGCAGTATTTT | CASSPGGAAGTDTQYF | TRBD1 | . | TRBJ2-3 | TRBV14
TGTGCCAGTAGTATTTTTCTAGCGGGGGTTGATGAGCAGTTCTTC | CASSIFLAGVDEQFF | TRBD2 | . | TRBJ2-1 | TRBV19
TGTGCCAGCAGTGACTCCGCCGGGACAGCCTTAGGAAAACTGTTTTTT | CASSDSAGTALGKLFF | TRBD1 | . | TRBJ1-4 | TRBV25-1
TGTGCCAGCAGCCGGACAGATTATGGCTACACCTTC | CASSRTDYGYTF | . | . | TRBJ1-2 | TRBV7-2
TGCGCCAGCAGCTTGGCGGGGGCGGTGAACACTGAAGCTTTCTTT | CASSLAGAVNTEAFF | . | once | TRBJ1-1 | TRBV5-1
TGTGCCAGCAGCTTCCGGACGCCATCCACCCCGTACTTC | CASSFRTPSTPYF | . | . | TRBJ2-5 | TRBV7-2
TGTGCCAGTAGGGGTGGAGGGGGCAACACCGGGGAGCTGTTTTTT | CASRGGGGNTGELFF | . | . | TRBJ2-2 | TRBV19
TGTGCCAGCAGCATACAAGAGACCCAGTACTTC | CASSIQETQYF | . | . | TRBJ2-5 | TRBV12-3/TRBV12-4
TGCGCCAGCAGCCATCCCCCTGTGTCAACCTCTGGAAACACCATATATTTT | CASSHPPVSTSGNTIYF | . | few | TRBJ1-3 | TRBV4-1
TGTGCCAGCAGCAACCCCGGGCAGGGGGTTGGCTACACCTTC | CASSNPGQGVGYTF | TRBD1 | . | TRBJ1-2 | TRBV6-5
TGTGCCAGTAGTAGTCAGGGGGCTGGGGCCAACGTCCTGACTTTC | CASSSQGAGANVLTF | TRBD1 | . | TRBJ2-6 | TRBV19
TGTGCCATCAGTGAGAGGGGGTATGGCTACACCTTC | CAISERGYGYTF | . | . | TRBJ1-2 | TRBV10-3
TGTGCCAGCAGTTTAGAAGGGAACGAGCAGTACTTC | CASSLEGNEQYF | . | once | TRBJ2-7 | TRBV27
TGTGCCAGCAGCTTGCGGGGACTGCAGAACACTGAAGCTTTCTTT | CASSLRGLQNTEAFF | . | . | TRBJ1-1 | TRBV7-6
TGTGCCAGCAGCCCCTGGACAGGGGACACTGAAGCTTTCTTT | CASSPWTGDTEAFF | TRBD1 | . | TRBJ1-1 | TRBV7-2
TGCAGCGTTGGTGACAGGTCGGGTCAGCCCCAGCATTTT | CSVGDRSGQPQHF | . | . | TRBJ1-5 | TRBV29-1
TGTGCCAGCTCACCCGTCAGTTCAGGGCCAGATACGCAGTATTTT | CASSPVSSGPDTQYF | . | . | TRBJ2-3 | TRBV18